This T cell receptor beta chain was identified during a study of blood T cell repertoires in COVID-19. V lost 0 bases and J lost 7; bases outside the gene matches: 14. Per the germline V gene, CDR1 is SGDLS and CDR2 is YYNGEE. There are 18 residues in the CDR3. The method was immunoSEQ multiplex PCR; TCRdb's version includes in-frame clones alone and lacks a portion of them. The repertoire holds over 95,000 clones, with 81% as singletons. The TCR originated in a human donor in a cohort sampled during active COVID-19. Input material: peripheral blood. The chain employs TRBV9 and TRBJ2-1; 9 bases align to TRBD2. CDR3 loop: CASSVDPAGGPIRNEQFF. The CDR3 nucleotides are TGTGCCAGCAGCGTAGACCCTGCGGGGGGGCCGATTAGGAATGAGCAGTTCTTC. Full variable domain (remainder filled in from reference TRBV9 and TRBJ2-1): DSGVTQTPKHLITATGQRVTLRCSPRSGDLSVYWYQQSLDQGLQFLIQYYNGEERAKGNILERFSAQQFPDLHSELNLSSLELGDSALYFCASSVDPAGGPIRNEQFFGPGTRLTVL.